Sequencing of this TCR beta chain was carried out in a study of T cell repertoires in cytomegalovirus infection. Study summary: As its CMV epitopes, the study selected recently identified HLA-C-restricted and well-studied HLA-B-restricted targets.

Worth noting for this clonotype: Its antigen is currently unknown.

This CDR3 region has 15 residues. J gave up 5 bases and V 3 bases, and 6 bases lay outside the gene matches. Germline-derived CDR1 and CDR2 are ENHRY and SYGVKD. Broader study findings: What dominated the ex vivo response were HLA-C-restricted CMV-specific TCR beta clonotypes.

Each CDR3 protein gets one entry after TCRdb re-called the reads with MiXCR. The sample contains 380,000 or so distinct CDR3 sequences, approximately 30% of which appear only once. This sequence originates from a human donor in good health (CMV status not recorded). Some clones in this sample may be carry-over from other donors' samples. The gene calls are TRBV10-3 and TRBJ1-3; 8 bases fit TRBD1. This material consisted of cultured PBMCs, taken from culture after CMV antigen stimulation. CDR3 nucleotide sequence: TGTGCCATCAGTGATCGGACAGGGAGCCGAAACACCATATATTTT. It yields the protein CAISDRTGSRNTIYF.